This T cell receptor (beta chain) was captured by sequencing in a study of cytomegalovirus exposure and HLA in healthy donors. Study outcomes and limitations: With later analysis, a missense DCLRE1C variant became linked to TCR beta V- and J-gene trimming. Most of the TCR beta V segments (in an earlier analysis) were productive either about 87% or about 30% of the time. What a later analysis showed was that several of the most significant clusters appeared linked to common viral pathogens.

The V and J ends lost 5 bases and 4 bases respectively, with 12 bases between them. CDR1 is LNHDA and CDR2 is SQIVND in the germline V gene (reference sequence). This CDR3 spans 14 amino acids. PCR amplification relied on 60 Vbeta primers (plus 13 Jbeta primers). TCRdb's copy holds only in-frame clones and misses some; the assay was immunoSEQ multiplex PCR. The sample includes 150,000 to 200,000 clones, 77% of them seen just once. Turning to this clone: The antigen is unknown.

The rearrangement joins TRBV19 to TRBJ1-3, with D hard to call. What was sequenced was PBMCs. The receptor was derived from a male donor in good health and CMV-seropositive. CDR3 nucleotides: TGTGCCAGTAGTCCTCTCGGTCGAGGAAACACCATATATTTT. Protein sequence: CASSPLGRGNTIYF.